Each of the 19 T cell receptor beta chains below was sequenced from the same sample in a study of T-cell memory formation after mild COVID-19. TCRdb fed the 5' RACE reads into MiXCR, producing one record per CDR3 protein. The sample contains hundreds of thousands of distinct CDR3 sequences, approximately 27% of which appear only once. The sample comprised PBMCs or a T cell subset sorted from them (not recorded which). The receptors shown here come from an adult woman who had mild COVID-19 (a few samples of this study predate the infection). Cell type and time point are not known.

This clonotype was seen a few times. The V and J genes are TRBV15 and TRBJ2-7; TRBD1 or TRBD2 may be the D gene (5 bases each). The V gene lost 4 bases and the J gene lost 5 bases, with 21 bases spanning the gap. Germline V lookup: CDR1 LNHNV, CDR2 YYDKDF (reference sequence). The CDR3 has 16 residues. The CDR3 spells CATSTQGARRLNEQYF. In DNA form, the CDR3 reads TGTGCCACCAGCACGCAGGGAGCAAGGCGGTTGAACGAGCAGTACTTC. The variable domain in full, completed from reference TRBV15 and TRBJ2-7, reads DAMVIQNPRYQVTQFGKPVTLSCSQTLNHNVMYWYQQKSSQAPKLLFHYYDKDFNNEADTPDNFQSRRPNTSFCFLDIRSPGLGDTAMYLCATSTQGARRLNEQYFGPGTRLTVT.

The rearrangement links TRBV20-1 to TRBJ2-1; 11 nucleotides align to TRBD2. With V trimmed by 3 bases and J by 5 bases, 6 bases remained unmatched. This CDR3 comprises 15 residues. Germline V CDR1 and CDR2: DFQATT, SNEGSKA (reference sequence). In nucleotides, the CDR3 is TGCAGTGCTAGGACTAGCGGGGATGGGCACAATGAGCAGTTCTTC. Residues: CSARTSGDGHNEQFF.

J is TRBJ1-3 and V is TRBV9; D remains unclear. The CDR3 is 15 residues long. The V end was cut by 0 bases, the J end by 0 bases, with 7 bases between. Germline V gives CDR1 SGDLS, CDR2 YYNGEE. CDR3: CASSVEAGSGNTIYF. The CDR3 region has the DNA TGTGCCAGCAGCGTAGAGGCAGGCTCTGGAAACACCATATATTTT.

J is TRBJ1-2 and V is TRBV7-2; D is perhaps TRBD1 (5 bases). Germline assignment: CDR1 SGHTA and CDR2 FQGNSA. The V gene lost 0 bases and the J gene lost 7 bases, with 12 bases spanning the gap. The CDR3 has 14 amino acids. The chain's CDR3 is CASSLAGGGSGYTF. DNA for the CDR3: TGTGCCAGCAGCTTAGCCGGCGGGGGGAGTGGCTACACCTTC.

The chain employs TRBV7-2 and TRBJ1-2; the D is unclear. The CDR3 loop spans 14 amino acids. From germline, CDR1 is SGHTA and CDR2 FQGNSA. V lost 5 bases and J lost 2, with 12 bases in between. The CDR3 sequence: CASSPDVTNYGYTF. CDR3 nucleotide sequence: TGTGCCAGCAGCCCAGACGTCACCAACTATGGCTACACCTTC.

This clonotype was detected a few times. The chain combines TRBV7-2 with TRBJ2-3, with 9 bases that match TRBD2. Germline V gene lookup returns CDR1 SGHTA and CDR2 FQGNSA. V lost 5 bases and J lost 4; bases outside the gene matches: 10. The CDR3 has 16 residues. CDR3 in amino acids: CASSPLAGGPADTQYF. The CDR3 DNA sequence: TGTGCCAGCAGCCCGCTCGCGGGAGGGCCAGCAGATACGCAGTATTTT.

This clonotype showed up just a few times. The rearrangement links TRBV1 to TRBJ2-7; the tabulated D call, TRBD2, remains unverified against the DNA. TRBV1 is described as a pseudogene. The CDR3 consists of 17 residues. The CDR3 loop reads CTSSQDSSGRTSYEQYF. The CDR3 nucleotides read TGCACCAGCAGCCAAGATAGTAGCGGGAGGACGTCCTACGAGCAGTACTTC.

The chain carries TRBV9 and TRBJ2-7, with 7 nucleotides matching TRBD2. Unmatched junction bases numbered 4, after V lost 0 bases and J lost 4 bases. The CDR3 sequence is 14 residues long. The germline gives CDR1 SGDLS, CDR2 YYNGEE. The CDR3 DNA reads TGTGCCAGCAGCGTAGATCCTAGCGGATACGAGCAGTACTTC. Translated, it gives CASSVDPSGYEQYF.

The CDR3 protein is CSVGRQGAEQYF. For the CDR3, the DNA is TGCAGCGTTGGACGACAGGGAGCCGAGCAGTACTTC. V and J are TRBV29-1 and TRBJ2-7, with 7 bases matching TRBD1. The V and J ends lost 4 bases and 6 bases, in that order; junction bases with no gene match: 6. Germline CDR1 reads SQVTM; CDR2 reads ANQGSEA. This CDR3 has 12 residues.

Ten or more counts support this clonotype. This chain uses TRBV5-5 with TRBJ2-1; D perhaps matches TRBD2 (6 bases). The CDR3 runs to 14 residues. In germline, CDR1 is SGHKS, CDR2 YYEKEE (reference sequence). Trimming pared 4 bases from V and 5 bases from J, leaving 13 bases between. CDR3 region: CASSPWGGDNEQFF. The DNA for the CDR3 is TGTGCCAGCAGCCCCTGGGGCGGGGACAATGAGCAGTTCTTC.

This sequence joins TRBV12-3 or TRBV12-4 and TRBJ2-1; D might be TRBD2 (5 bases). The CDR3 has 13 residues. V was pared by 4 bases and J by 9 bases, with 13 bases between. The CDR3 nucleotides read TGTGCCAGCAGTTCTCGAGGGCGGATTGAGCAGTTCTTC. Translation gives CASSSRGRIEQFF.

CDR3 protein: CASGQKYSNQPQHF. In DNA, the CDR3 is TGCGCCAGCGGACAGAAGTATAGCAATCAGCCCCAGCATTTT. The J gene is TRBJ1-5, the V gene TRBV5-1; a weak D match, TRBD1 (6 bases). Trimming cost V 7 bases and J 0 bases, with 11 bases left between them. Germline assignment: CDR1 SGHRS and CDR2 YFSETQ. The CDR3 totals 14 residues.

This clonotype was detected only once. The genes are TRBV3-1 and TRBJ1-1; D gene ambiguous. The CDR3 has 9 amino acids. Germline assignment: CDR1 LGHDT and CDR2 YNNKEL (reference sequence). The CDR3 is CLWNTEAFF. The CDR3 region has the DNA TGTTTGTGGAACACTGAAGCTTTCTTT. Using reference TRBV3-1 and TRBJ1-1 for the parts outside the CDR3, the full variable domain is DTAVSQTPKYLVTQMGNDKSIKCEQNLGHDTMYWYKQDSKKFLKIMFSYNNKELIINETVPNRFSPKSPDKAHLNLHINSLELGDSAVYFCLWNTEAFFGQGTRLTVV.

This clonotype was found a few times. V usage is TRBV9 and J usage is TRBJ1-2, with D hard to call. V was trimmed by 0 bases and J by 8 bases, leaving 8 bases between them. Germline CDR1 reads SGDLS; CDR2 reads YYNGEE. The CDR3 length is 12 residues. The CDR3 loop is CASSVAGQGYTF. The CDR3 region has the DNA TGTGCCAGCAGCGTAGCCGGGCAGGGCTACACCTTC.

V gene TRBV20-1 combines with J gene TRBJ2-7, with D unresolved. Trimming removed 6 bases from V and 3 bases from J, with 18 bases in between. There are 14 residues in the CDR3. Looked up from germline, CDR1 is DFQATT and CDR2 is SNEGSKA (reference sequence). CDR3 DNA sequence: TGCAGTGCAACGAGTTGGTTAGAAGGCTACGAGCAGTACTTC. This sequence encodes CSATSWLEGYEQYF.

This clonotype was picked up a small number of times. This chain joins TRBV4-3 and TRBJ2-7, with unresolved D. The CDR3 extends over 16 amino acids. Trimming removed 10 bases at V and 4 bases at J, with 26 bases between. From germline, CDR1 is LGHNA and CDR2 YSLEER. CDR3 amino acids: CAITAAPKERRYEQYF. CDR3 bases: TGCGCCATCACAGCAGCCCCCAAGGAGCGAAGGTACGAGCAGTACTTC.

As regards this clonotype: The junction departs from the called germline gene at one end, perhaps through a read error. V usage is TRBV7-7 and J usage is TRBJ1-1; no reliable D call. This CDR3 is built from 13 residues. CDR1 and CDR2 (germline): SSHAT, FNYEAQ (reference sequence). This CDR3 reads CASSPIEDGEAFF. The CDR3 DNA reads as TGTGCTAGCAGCCCTATAGAGGACGGTGAAGCTTTCTTT.

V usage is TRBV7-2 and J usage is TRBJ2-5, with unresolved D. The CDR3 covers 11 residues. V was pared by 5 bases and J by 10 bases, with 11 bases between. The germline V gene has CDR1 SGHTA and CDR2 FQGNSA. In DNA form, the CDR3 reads TGTGCCAGCAGCCTAGGGATAGACCAGTACTTC. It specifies CASSLGIDQYF.

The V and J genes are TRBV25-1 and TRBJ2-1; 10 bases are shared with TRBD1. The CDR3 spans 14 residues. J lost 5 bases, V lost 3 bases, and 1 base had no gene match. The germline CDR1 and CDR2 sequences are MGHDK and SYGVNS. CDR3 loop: CASSDGTGDNEQFF. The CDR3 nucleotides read TGTGCCAGCAGTGACGGGACAGGGGACAATGAGCAGTTCTTC.